A single T cell receptor (beta chain) is shown here with its context. Its antigen is unknown. No quality values exist for individual bases; no much larger clone is one base distant. Stable Graves' hyperthyroidism was defined as the absence of progression to ophthalmopathy over 18 months of follow-up. The hyperthyroidism patients were between 18 and 65 years old and newly diagnosed, with a disease duration of less than 2 months. Exclusion was applied to patients with uncontrolled infections, other autoimmune diseases, pregnancy or lactation. Diagnoses relied on clinical symptoms, serum thyroxine and TRAb, thyroid ultrasound and orbital computed tomography. Ficoll-Paque density gradient centrifugation was used to isolate PBMCs from 9.5 to 10 ml of fresh peripheral blood. Total RNA was extracted with Trizol reagent, and quality was checked on an Agilent 2100 Bioanalyzer. TCR beta CDR3 regions were amplified from RNA transcripts. A first-round RT-PCR of the TCR CDR3 used the HTBI primer set with the Qiagen OneStep RT-PCR kit. A second multiplex PCR round built the libraries, followed by size selection and purification. Paired-end sequencing of the libraries was performed with 100 bp reads on an Illumina HiSeq2000. The published analysis was carried out like this. SOAPnuke was used to process the raw data, throwing out any read that contained adapters or uncalled bases, had a mean Phred below 15, or lacked an exact constant-primer or identifier match. COPE v1.2.5 was used to merge the high-quality paired reads, and each unique nucleotide sequence was defined as a clonotype. MiTCR v1.1 was used to align clonotypes to the IMGT TRBV, TRBD and TRBJ reference segments. Analysis was restricted to V-J combinations with a frequency above 0.0001, which covered about 99% of repertoires. A TCS score was defined as the ratio of F50 (clonal expansion) to E x V (chaos), with BLOSUM62-based TCRdist applied between CDR3 peptides within each V-J. Welch's t-statistics and random forest reduced 450 to 600 V-J features to 10 to 15, which were used in a naive Bayes classifier (R e1071). TCRdb's own reprocessing of the public reads used fastp at Q25 and MiXCR and kept productive beta chains. Identical CDR3 protein sequences are pooled into one entry, listed with their most common genes and DNA. Here the V and J calls rest on TCRdb's processing, not on the authors' analysis. The sample contains more than 350,000 distinct CDR3 sequences, more than 13% of them found a single time. Around a third of the sample belongs to the ten largest clones.

The data originate from a study of T cells in Graves' hyperthyroidism and ophthalmopathy (dated by TCRdb to the late 2010s). Regarding the research as a whole: Peripheral blood samples were taken at the time of initial diagnosis, prior to any treatment. To identify distinguishing TCR V-J signatures, a discovery cohort of about 95 patients was used, comprising fewer than 45 with Graves' ophthalmopathy and some 57 with stable Graves' hyperthyroidism. The study also compared thyroid tissue and blood T-cell repertoires from more than 5 Graves' hyperthyroidism patients. According to the paper, TCR Vbeta CDR3 sequencing was carried out on some 140 peripheral blood samples, which came from approximately 43 ophthalmopathy, around 75 hyperthyroidism and approximately 17 progressor patients. Following sampling, methimazole starting at 30 mg daily was given to hyperthyroidism patients, and high-dose intravenous methylprednisolone was given to ophthalmopathy patients. Prospective prediction of ophthalmopathy was tested in an independent validation cohort consisting of about 20 hyperthyroidism patients and approximately 16 patients who later progressed to ophthalmopathy. The 95 to 100 discovery patients were randomly divided into training and test sets at a 7:3 ratio.

CDR3 length: 15 amino acids, cysteine to phenylalanine. Left in the record is the CDR3 DNA by itself, 45 bases read in frame from the first base. Relative to germline, V is 0 bases shorter and J is 1 base shorter, with 10 bases between their ends. CDR1 and CDR2 were assigned from the germline V gene (reference sequence) as GTSNPN and SVGIG. General findings and caveats noted by the study authors: Blood samples also contained most of the expanded thyroid clonotypes (frequency above 0.001), which suggests that blood repertoires may reflect thyroid immune responses. No statistical method was used to fix the sample size in advance, and group allocation was not hidden from the investigators. A 13 V-J signature model separated ophthalmopathy from stable hyperthyroidism, with around 90% sensitivity and about 81% specificity in cross-validation and 80%/75% in testing. In validation, the model predicted progression to ophthalmopathy a median of around 6.5 months before onset, with 70% to 71% sensitivity and 72.22% specificity.

The clonotype originates from a woman between 25 and 40 years old with Graves' hyperthyroidism. Sequenced input: blood. The chain couples TRBV30 to TRBJ1-5, with the D gene not confidently named. CDR3 loop: CAWSVRARSNQPQHF. The nucleotide sequence reads TGTGCCTGGAGTGTACGGGCCAGGAGCAATCAGCCCCAGCATTTT.